Described below is a single TCR beta chain sequence and its context. Its specificity is not known. The source of the sample is a study of T cells after yellow fever vaccination. Germline V gene lookup returns CDR1 GTSNPN and CDR2 SVGIG (reference sequence). This CDR3 region has 13 residues. Losses at the gene ends were 5 bases for V and 3 bases for J; bases not matched to a gene: 3. Study observations and caveats: Researchers cautioned that FACS-sorted repertoires could harbor abundant clonotypes contaminating from the bulk population. The study re-detected most primary-vaccination clones after the booster (approximately 97% CD4, roughly 88% CD8).

They built TCR cDNA with 5'RACE template switching, a step that put in a universal primer site and UMIs. Each CDR3 protein is one row after TCRdb ran MiXCR on the 5' RACE reads. The table has 300,000 to 400,000 distinct CDR3 sequences, around an eighth seen once. The TCR was taken from a man aged 18 to 29 who received the YFV17D yellow fever vaccine. The chain combines TRBV30 with TRBJ1-3; 8 bases agree with TRBD1. Here the sequenced sample was CD4+ T cells sorted from PBMCs, taken 15 days after the yellow fever booster vaccination. The CDR3 loop reads CAWGTGGGNTIYF. The DNA for the CDR3 is TGTGCCTGGGGGACAGGCGGTGGAAACACCATATATTTT.